This TCR beta chain was sequenced during a study of prognosis after radiotherapy for stage I lung cancer. With two-round multiplex PCR, TCR beta CDR3 sequences were amplified from genomic DNA. During first-round PCR, primers specific to each TRBV and TRBJ gene were used. TCRdb independently ran MiXCR on the multiplex PCR reads; one entry per CDR3 protein. Here the sample spans about 12,000 distinct CDR3 sequences, around half being singletons. The TCR sequence derives from a donor aged 50 or older with non-small cell lung cancer. The sample here was PBMCs, taken before or after stereotactic body radiation therapy (not recorded which).

The CDR3 DNA follows: TGTGCCAGCAGTGCAGGGACTGAAGCTTTCTTT. Its protein product is CASSAGTEAFF. The V and J genes are TRBV2 and TRBJ1-1; possible D gene TRBD1, 5 bases. V lost 4 bases and J 5 bases, leaving 5 bases between the germline ends. The germline gives CDR1 SNHLY, CDR2 FYNNEI. The CDR3 loop spans 11 amino acids.